The clone carrying this T cell receptor beta chain has ten or more counts. Its antigen is not identified. The V and J ends lost 3 bases and 4 bases, in that order; junction bases with no gene match: 9. In germline, CDR1 is DFQATT, CDR2 SNEGSKA (reference sequence). This CDR3 is 16 amino acids long. The sample is drawn from a study of CD8+CD57+ T cells in acquired aplastic anemia. The use of genomic DNA as template underpinned the TCR beta VDJ and CDR3 profiling. TCRdb used MiXCR to reprocess the reads, holding one entry per CDR3 protein. The sample lists some 410,000 distinct CDR3 sequences, roughly 68% occurring once. Study-wide results and caveats: In common between the patients and the controls were approximately 28 CD8+ CDR3 sequences.

The source material was sorted CD4+, CD8+, or CD8+CD57+ T cells (not recorded which) from PBMCs. The gene calls are TRBV20-1 and TRBJ2-3; TRBD2 matches at 11 bases. This TCR was recovered from a human donor in good health, serving as a control. CDR3 residues: CSASLAGGHIADTQYF. The CDR3 DNA reads as TGCAGTGCTAGTTTAGCGGGGGGGCATATAGCAGATACGCAGTATTTT.